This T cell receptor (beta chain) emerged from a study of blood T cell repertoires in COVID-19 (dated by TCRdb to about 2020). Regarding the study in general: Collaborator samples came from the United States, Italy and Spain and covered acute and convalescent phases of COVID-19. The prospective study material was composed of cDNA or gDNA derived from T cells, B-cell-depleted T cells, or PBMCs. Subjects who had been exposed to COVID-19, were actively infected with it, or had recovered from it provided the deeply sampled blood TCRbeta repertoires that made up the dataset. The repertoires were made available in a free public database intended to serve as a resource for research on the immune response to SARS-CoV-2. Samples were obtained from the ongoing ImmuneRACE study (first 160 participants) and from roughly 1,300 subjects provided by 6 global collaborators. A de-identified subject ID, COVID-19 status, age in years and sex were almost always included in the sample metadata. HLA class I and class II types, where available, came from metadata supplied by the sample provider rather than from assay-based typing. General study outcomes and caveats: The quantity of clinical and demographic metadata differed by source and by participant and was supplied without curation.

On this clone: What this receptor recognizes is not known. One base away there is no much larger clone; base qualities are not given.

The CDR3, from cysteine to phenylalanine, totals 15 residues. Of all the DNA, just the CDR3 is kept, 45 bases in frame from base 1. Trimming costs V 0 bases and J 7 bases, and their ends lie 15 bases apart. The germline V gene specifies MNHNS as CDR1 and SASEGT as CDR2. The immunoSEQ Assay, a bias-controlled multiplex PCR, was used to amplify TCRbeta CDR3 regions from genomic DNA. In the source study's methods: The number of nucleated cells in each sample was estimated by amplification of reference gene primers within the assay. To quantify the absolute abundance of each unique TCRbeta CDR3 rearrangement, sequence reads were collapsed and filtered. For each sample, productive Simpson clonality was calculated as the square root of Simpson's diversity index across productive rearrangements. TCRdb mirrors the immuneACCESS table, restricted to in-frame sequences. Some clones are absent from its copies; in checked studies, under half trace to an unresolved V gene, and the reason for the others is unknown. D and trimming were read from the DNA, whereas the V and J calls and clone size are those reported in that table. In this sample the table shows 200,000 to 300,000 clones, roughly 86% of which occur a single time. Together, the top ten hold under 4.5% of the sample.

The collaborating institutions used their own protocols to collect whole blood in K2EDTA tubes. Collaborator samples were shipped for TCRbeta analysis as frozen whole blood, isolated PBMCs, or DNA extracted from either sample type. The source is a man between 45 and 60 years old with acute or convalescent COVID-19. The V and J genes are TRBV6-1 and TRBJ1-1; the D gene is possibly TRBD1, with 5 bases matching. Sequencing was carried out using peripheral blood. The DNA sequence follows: TGTGCCAGCAGTGAAGCTGCAGGGCGCCTCGGTGAAGCTTTCTTT. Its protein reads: CASSEAAGRLGEAFF.